This T cell receptor (beta chain) was observed in a study of OX40 agonist ivuxolimab in advanced cancers. Study overall: Age averaged around 60 years (range roughly 23 to 80), and 80% to 90% were male.

With regard to this clone: Its antigen is not known.

Study observations and caveats: A proportion of nonresponders additionally exhibited low normalized T-cell clonal expansion. Clonal expansion among partial responders at 0.1-3.0 mg/kg ranked near the lowest. Not determined was the antigen specificity of the expanded peripheral T cells.

The repertoire was sequenced with immunoSEQ multiplex PCR; TCRdb's copy has only in-frame clones and lacks some. The repertoire has roughly 75,000 clones, roughly 93% of them found once; the top ten carry 6.2%. The clonotype was recovered from an adult with an advanced solid tumor such as melanoma, head and neck, liver or kidney cancer. The starting material was CD4+ or CD8+ T cells sorted from blood, obtained in a trial of the OX40 agonist ivuxolimab.

The CDR3 region is CATKKSGQGQETQYF. The CDR3 region has the DNA TGTGCCACCAAAAAGTCTGGACAGGGTCAAGAGACCCAGTACTTC. The chain links TRBV2 to TRBJ2-5; 8 nucleotides align to TRBD1. Germline CDR1 reads SNHLY; CDR2 reads FYNNEI. J was trimmed by 2 bases and V by 10 bases; bases with no gene match: 12. The CDR3 is 15 amino acids.